The entry below gives a single T cell receptor beta chain sequence along with its context. This CDR3 has 12 amino acids. Germline lookup yields CDR1 DFQATT and CDR2 SNEGSKA (reference sequence). V lost 6 bases, J lost 7 bases, and 15 bases lay in between. The authors prepared the TCRbeta library with unique molecular identifiers. MiXCR, run by TCRdb on the PCR reads, gives a single entry per CDR3 protein. Found here are about 500,000 distinct CDR3 sequences, about 30% of them singletons; the top ten hold approximately 2.3%. The data stem from a study of T-cell reconstitution after alpha-beta-depleted transplantation in children.

This specimen consisted of PBMCs from the stem cell graft donor, obtained from the stem cell graft. The chain combines TRBV20-1 with TRBJ1-2; D not resolved. The receptor was isolated from a human donor who donated a stem cell graft to a child with aplastic anemia. CDR3 residues: CSASPPSGGYTF. CDR3 nucleotide sequence: TGCAGTGCGAGTCCTCCTTCTGGTGGCTACACCTTC.